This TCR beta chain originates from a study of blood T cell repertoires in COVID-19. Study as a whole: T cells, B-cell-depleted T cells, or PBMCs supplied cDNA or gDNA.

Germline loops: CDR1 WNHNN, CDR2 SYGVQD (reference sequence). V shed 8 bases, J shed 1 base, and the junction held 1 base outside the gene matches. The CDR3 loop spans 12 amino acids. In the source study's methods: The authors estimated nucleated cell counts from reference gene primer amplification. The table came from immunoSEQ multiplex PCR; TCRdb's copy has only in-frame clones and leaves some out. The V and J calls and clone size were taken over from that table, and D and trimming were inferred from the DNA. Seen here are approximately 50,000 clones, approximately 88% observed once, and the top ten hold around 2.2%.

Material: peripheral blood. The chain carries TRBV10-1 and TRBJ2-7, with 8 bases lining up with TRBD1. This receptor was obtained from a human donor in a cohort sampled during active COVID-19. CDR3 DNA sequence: TGCGCCAGCGGGGACAGGTCCTACGAGCAGTACTTC. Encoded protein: CASGDRSYEQYF.